The 27 T cell receptor beta chains below were found in one sample sequenced in a study of blood T cells in healthy people across ages. A second PCR of about 6 to 11 cycles used a sample-barcoded 5' primer and a J-beta primer mix. Each CDR3 protein gets one entry after TCRdb re-called the 5' RACE reads with MiXCR. The data contain about 1,800,000 distinct CDR3 sequences, about 28% of them singletons. Source material: blood. These receptors originate from a woman under 40 in good health.

The gene calls are TRBV6-2 or TRBV6-3 and TRBJ1-5; D is unclear. V shed 6 bases and J shed 10 bases, with 10 bases lying between them. Germline lookup yields CDR1 MNHEY and CDR2 SVGEGT. This CDR3 contains 11 residues. CDR3 sequence: CASSQAGPQHF. The CDR3 DNA sequence: TGTGCCAGCAGCCAAGCTGGTCCCCAGCATTTT.

This clonotype was seen ten or more times. Germline and junction disagree at one end, which may indicate a read error. The V call is TRBV10-3, the J call TRBJ2-7; D gene unclear. This CDR3 has 15 residues. CDR1 and CDR2 from the germline V gene are ENHRY and SYGVKD. This CDR3 reads CAISQSGRNSYEQYF. The DNA for the CDR3 is TGTGCCATCAGTCAGTCGGGTCGGAACTCCTACGAGCAGTACTTC.

CDR3 DNA: TGTGCCAGCAGGGACAGACCCAGGGGCTACACCTTC. Its protein product is CASRDRPRGYTF. The V gene is TRBV12-3 or TRBV12-4, the J gene TRBJ1-2; possibly TRBD1 for D (6 bases). V lost 6 bases, J lost 8 bases, and 13 bases lay in between. The CDR3 covers 12 residues.

This chain uses TRBV28 with TRBJ2-7, with 12 bases that match TRBD2. The CDR3 runs to 15 residues. The junction had 6 bases not matched to a gene; V was cut back by 5 bases and J by 4 bases. Germline assignment: CDR1 MDHEN and CDR2 SYDVKM. The CDR3 sequence is CASSLTSGGRYEQYF. Written as DNA, the CDR3 is TGTGCCAGCAGTCTTACTAGCGGGGGGAGATACGAGCAGTACTTC.

The table lists this clonotype with many counts. The chain joins TRBV15 to TRBJ2-1; TRBD2 matches 11 bases. The germline CDR1 and CDR2 sequences are LNHNV and YYDKDF (reference sequence). V lost 5 bases to trimming and J lost 7 bases; unmatched junction nucleotides: 7. The CDR3 runs to 15 residues. The CDR3 DNA sequence: TGTGCCACCAGCGGAATAGCGGGAGGGCCGAATGAGCAGTTCTTC. It yields the protein CATSGIAGGPNEQFF.

The genes are TRBV10-3 and TRBJ2-7, with no clear D. The CDR3 has 15 residues. The V gene lost 0 bases and the J gene lost 4 bases, with 13 bases spanning the gap. Germline CDR1 ENHRY, CDR2 SYGVKD. DNA of the CDR3: TGTGCCATCAGTGAGTCAGCCGGGTTGGGATACGAGCAGTACTTC. Amino acids: CAISESAGLGYEQYF.

V and J are TRBV12-3 or TRBV12-4 and TRBJ2-3; a weak D match, TRBD2 (7 bases). Trimming shortened V by 8 bases and J by 4 bases, and 16 bases separated the two germline ends. CDR3 size: 14 residues. CDR3 nucleotides: TGTGCCAGCCTTCGCTGGGGGGGCGCAGATACGCAGTATTTT. This codes for CASLRWGGADTQYF.

Note on this clonotype: One junction end does not reproduce the germline sequence, and a read error may be involved. The genes are TRBV5-1 and TRBJ1-2; D remains ambiguous. This CDR3 comprises 14 residues. Germline lookup yields CDR1 SGHRS and CDR2 YFSETQ. CDR3 loop: CASSLANANHGYTF. The CDR3 DNA reads as TGCGCCAGCAGCTTGGCCAACGCTAACCATGGCTACACCTTC.

A note on this clonotype: This sequence may be a read error, since a much larger clone differs from it by one base. CDR3 bases: TGTGCCATCAGTCCCGACAGGGATGGGGAGACCCAGTACTTC. Translating gives CAISPDRDGETQYF. This chain joins TRBV10-3 and TRBJ2-5; 7 bases fit TRBD1. J was trimmed by 5 bases and V by 5 bases; bases with no gene match: 8. Germline V lookup: CDR1 ENHRY, CDR2 SYGVKD. The CDR3 has 14 amino acids.

The genes are TRBV6-1 and TRBJ2-3, with 8 bases lining up with TRBD1. The CDR3 contains 14 residues. V shed 7 bases and J 4 bases; nucleotides not matched to a gene: 7. Germline values: CDR1 MNHNS, CDR2 SASEGT. DNA of the CDR3: TGTGCCAGCAACCCGACAGGGGCGGCAGATACGCAGTATTTT. Protein: CASNPTGAADTQYF.

With regard to this clonotype: A junction boundary mismatches the germline segment, possibly from a read error. The rearrangement links TRBV10-3 to TRBJ2-7, with TRBD2 matching over 8 bases. Germline assignment: CDR1 ENHRY and CDR2 SYGVKD. The CDR3 has 13 residues. This CDR3 is CAMRSGSQDERYF. CDR3 nucleotide sequence: TGTGCCATGCGAAGCGGGAGTCAGGACGAGCGGTACTTC.

This clonotype was seen more than once but under ten times. This chain uses TRBV7-3 with TRBJ2-7; 9 positions agree with TRBD2. CDR3 length: 15 amino acids. V shed 2 bases and J 2 bases; nucleotides not matched to a gene: 4. Germline V lookup: CDR1 SGHTA, CDR2 FQGTGA. CDR3 sequence reads: CASSLERGAPYEQYF. The CDR3, as DNA: TGTGCCAGCAGCTTAGAGCGGGGGGCGCCCTACGAGCAGTACTTC.

This clonotype was observed a few times. The chain links TRBV5-1 to TRBJ2-1; TRBD2 matches at 10 bases. V shed 5 bases, J shed 7 bases, and the junction held 9 bases outside the gene matches. CDR1 and CDR2 from the germline V gene are SGHRS and YFSETQ. The CDR3 loop spans 15 amino acids. CDR3 DNA sequence: TGCGCCAGCAGTCAGCTAGCGGGAGATGGAAATGAGCAGTTCTTC. This encodes CASSQLAGDGNEQFF.

To note about this clonotype: A much larger clone differs by one base, so this may be a read error. This sequence joins TRBV7-2 and TRBJ2-7, with 8 bases fitting TRBD1. The CDR3 contains 12 residues. CDR1 is SGHTA and CDR2 is FQGNSA in the germline V gene. CDR3 nucleotides: TGTGCCTGCAGCGCAGGGGGCCCCGAGCAGTACTTC. It specifies CACSAGGPEQYF.

This chain joins TRBV5-1 and TRBJ2-6; 13 nucleotides align to TRBD2. This CDR3 region has 18 residues. Unmatched junction bases numbered 3, after V lost 2 bases and J lost 1 base. The germline CDR1 and CDR2 sequences are SGHRS and YFSETQ. CDR3 in amino acids: CASSFGLAGDSGANVLTF. In DNA, the CDR3 is TGCGCCAGCAGCTTCGGACTAGCGGGAGATTCTGGGGCCAACGTCCTGACTTTC.

This clonotype turned up a few times. The gene calls are TRBV29-1 and TRBJ2-5; 10 nucleotides agree with TRBD1. J lost 5 bases, V lost 3 bases, and 6 bases had no gene match. Germline-derived CDR1 and CDR2 are SQVTM and ANQGSEA. This CDR3 region has 14 residues. CDR3 in amino acids: CSVETGGLGETQYF. The CDR3 DNA reads TGCAGCGTTGAGACAGGGGGCTTGGGTGAGACCCAGTACTTC. Full variable domain (outside the CDR3, taken from reference TRBV29-1 and TRBJ2-5): SAVISQKPSRDICQRGTSLTIQCQVDSQVTMMFWYRQQPGQSLTLIATANQGSEATYESGFVIDKFPISRPNLTFSTLTVSNMSPEDSSIYLCSVETGGLGETQYFGPGTRLLVL.

On this clonotype: A much larger clonotype is one base distant, so this may be a read error. This rearrangement joins TRBV7-2 to TRBJ2-1; 7 bases match TRBD1. Germline CDR1 SGHTA, CDR2 FQGNSA. CDR3 length: 17 residues. The V and J ends lost 5 bases and 12 bases, in that order; junction bases with no gene match: 22. This chain's CDR3 is CASSLDRQGRNRDGQFF. The CDR3 nucleotides read TGTGCCAGCAGCCTAGACAGACAGGGAAGGAACAGAGATGGGCAGTTCTTC. Filled out from reference TRBV7-2 and TRBJ2-1, the complete variable domain reads GAGVSQSPSNKVTEKGKDVELRCDPISGHTALYWYRQSLGQGLEFLIYFQGNSAPDKSGLPSDRFSAERTGGSVSTLTIQRTQQEDSAVYLCASSLDRQGRNRDGQFFGPGTRLTVL.

The chain couples TRBV11-2 to TRBJ2-7; D call uncertain. The V gene's germline CDR1 is SGHAT and CDR2 FQNNGV. V was cut by 0 bases and J by 7 bases, with 13 bases left in between. The CDR3 sequence is 14 residues long. The CDR3 loop is CASSLDAHSNEQYF. In DNA, the CDR3 is TGTGCCAGCAGCTTAGATGCACACAGCAATGAGCAGTACTTC.

The chain employs TRBV6-2 or TRBV6-3 and TRBJ2-1, with D perhaps matching TRBD1 (5 bases). The CDR3 spans 12 residues. In germline, CDR1 is MNHEY, CDR2 SVGEGT. V lost 2 bases and J 13 bases, leaving 12 bases between the germline ends. CDR3 coding DNA: TGTGCCAGCAGTTACCCGTCAGGGCCCCAGTTCTTC. This encodes CASSYPSGPQFF.

This clonotype has at least ten counts. This chain joins TRBV7-2 and TRBJ1-5; D is perhaps TRBD1 (5 bases). The CDR3 is made up of 13 amino acids. V was shortened by 4 bases and J by 4 bases, with 8 bases between the two germline ends. Germline CDR1 is SGHTA and CDR2 is FQGNSA. CDR3 amino acids: CASSSRGNQPQHF. The CDR3 nucleotides read TGTGCCAGCAGCTCGAGGGGTAATCAGCCCCAGCATTTT. Looking up the rest from reference TRBV7-2 and TRBJ1-5 gives the full variable domain: GAGVSQSPSNKVTEKGKDVELRCDPISGHTALYWYRQSLGQGLEFLIYFQGNSAPDKSGLPSDRFSAERTGGSVSTLTIQRTQQEDSAVYLCASSSRGNQPQHFGDGTRLSIL.

This clonotype has a count of ten or more. One end of the junction does not line up with germline, which may come from a read error. This chain uses TRBV20-1 with TRBJ2-3; D is unclear. The CDR3 extends over 15 amino acids. Germline lookup yields CDR1 DFQATT and CDR2 SNEGSKA (reference sequence). CDR3 sequence: CSARATFELRDTQYF. The CDR3 DNA sequence: TGCAGTGCTAGAGCCACCTTTGAGCTAAGGGATACACAGTATTTT.

This clonotype was seen at least ten times. The chain combines TRBV12-3 or TRBV12-4 with TRBJ1-1; a possible D gene is TRBD1 (5 bases). The CDR3 runs 13 residues. The ends were cut back, 3 bases at V and 5 bases at J, with 10 bases in the middle. CDR3 residues: CASSLGLGTEAFF. In DNA form, the CDR3 reads TGTGCCAGCAGTTTGGGGCTTGGGACTGAAGCTTTCTTT.

For the CDR3, the DNA is TGTGCCAGCAGTTATTCCAGAGGGACAGGGGTGAACACAGATACGCAGTATTTT. It specifies CASSYSRGTGVNTDTQYF. The rearrangement uses TRBV6-5 and TRBJ2-3, with TRBD1 matching over 10 bases. Per germline, CDR1 MNHEY and CDR2 SVGAGI. V gave up 3 bases and J gave up 2 bases; unmatched junction bases: 11. The CDR3 is made up of 18 amino acids.

V and J are TRBV5-1 and TRBJ2-3; 8 nucleotides agree with TRBD2. CDR1 SGHRS and CDR2 YFSETQ come from the germline V gene. The length of the CDR3 is 14 residues. The J segment lost 2 bases and the V segment lost 9 bases, leaving 8 bases of the junction unmatched. CDR3 region: CATRLAGPTDTQYF. The CDR3 bases are TGCGCCACCAGGCTAGCGGGTCCCACAGATACGCAGTATTTT. The full variable domain, with the rest looked up from reference TRBV5-1 and TRBJ2-3, is KAGVTQTPRYLIKTRGQQVTLSCSPISGHRSVSWYQQTPGQGLQFLFEYFSETQRNKGNFPGRFSGRQFSNSRSEMNVSTLELGDSALYLCATRLAGPTDTQYFGPGTRLTVL.

This clonotype was seen a handful of times. The genes are TRBV12-3 or TRBV12-4 and TRBJ1-5; D may be TRBD1 (5 bases). Trimming took off 5 bases at V and 5 bases at J, with 13 bases between the two ends. This CDR3 comprises 14 residues. The CDR3 loop reads CASSNRDGDQPQHF. CDR3 sequence (DNA): TGTGCCAGCAGTAACCGGGACGGGGATCAGCCCCAGCATTTT.

This clonotype was found many times. V usage is TRBV29-1 and J usage is TRBJ2-7, with a possible D match to TRBD1 (6 bases). Trimming stripped 7 bases from V and 5 bases from J, with 12 bases between. Germline V gene sequence: CDR1 SQVTM, CDR2 ANQGSEA. The CDR3 runs 11 residues. This chain's CDR3 is CSAARGHEQYF. The CDR3 region has the DNA TGCAGCGCCGCCAGGGGCCACGAGCAGTACTTC.

This clonotype has only a few counts. V and J are TRBV12-3 or TRBV12-4 and TRBJ1-2, with D tentatively TRBD1 (5 bases). Deletions cut 5 bases from V and 3 bases from J, with 13 bases between. The CDR3 runs 14 residues. The CDR3 is CASSLGTEHYGYTF. The CDR3 coding sequence is TGTGCCAGCAGTCTTGGGACCGAACACTATGGCTACACCTTC.